The T cell receptor (beta chain) under discussion was sequenced for a study of blood T cell repertoires in COVID-19 (dated by TCRdb to between 2020 and 2021). About the full investigation: Samples from collaborators originated in the United States, Italy and Spain and spanned both the acute and convalescent phases of COVID-19. The material from the prospective study consisted of cDNA or gDNA derived from T cells, B-cell-depleted T cells, or PBMCs. The repertoires were released in a freely available public database meant as a resource for research on the immune response to SARS-CoV-2. Samples came from the ongoing ImmuneRACE study (first 160 participants) plus 1,254 subjects from 6 global collaborators. A de-identified subject ID, COVID-19 status, age in years and sex were almost always included in the sample metadata. Where available, HLA class I and class II types were taken from metadata supplied by the sample provider and were not determined by assay-based typing. Subjects who had been exposed to COVID-19, were actively infected with it, or had recovered from it provided the deeply sampled blood TCRbeta repertoires that made up the dataset.

Whole blood was collected in K2EDTA tubes by collaborating institutions according to the institutions' own protocols. For TCRbeta analysis, collaborators shipped samples as frozen whole blood, isolated PBMCs, or DNA extracted from either of those sample types. Overall study results and their limits: The amount of clinical and demographic metadata varied by source and participant and was provided uncurated.

TCRbeta CDR3 regions were amplified from genomic DNA using the immunoSEQ Assay, a bias-controlled multiplex PCR. Per the original workflow: The number of nucleated cells in each sample was estimated by amplification of reference gene primers within the assay. To quantify the absolute abundance of each unique TCRbeta CDR3 rearrangement, sequence reads were collapsed and filtered. Productive Simpson clonality was computed per sample as the square root of Simpson's diversity index over productive rearrangements. TCRdb took over this immuneACCESS table, retaining in-frame rearrangements with V and J assigned. Such tables are incomplete; in checked studies, under half of the missing clones stem from an unresolved V gene, and the remainder is unexplained. V and J calls and clone size are given by that table; D and trimming were obtained from the DNA. Present in this sample are about 45,000 clones, about 85% of which were seen just once. 25% to 35% of the sample rests with the top ten.

As for this clone: The target of this receptor is not known. Nothing much larger sits one base from this clone, and base qualities are not available.

The CDR3 measures 13 amino acids from cysteine to phenylalanine. Only CDR3 DNA remains: 39 bases, in frame from the first base. Taken from the germline V gene, the CDR1 and CDR2 loops are KGHSH and LQKENI. V is reduced by 4 bases and J by 0 bases, leaving a spacing of 6 bases between them. The rearrangement combines TRBV18 with TRBJ1-1, with the D gene not confidently named. Material: peripheral blood. The TCR was taken from a woman of 80 years or more with acute or convalescent COVID-19. In nucleotides, the sequence is TGTGCCAGCTCACTAAATATGAACACTGAAGCTTTCTTT. The translation is CASSLNMNTEAFF. The CDR3 plus the reference TRBV18 and TRBJ1-1 genes for the other parts give the full variable domain: NAGVMQNPRHLVRRRGQEARLRCSPMKGHSHVYWYRQLPEEGLKFMVYLQKENIIDESGMPKERFSAEFPKEGPSILRIQQVVRGDSAAYFCASSLNMNTEAFFGQGTRLTVV.